The present T cell receptor (beta chain) was sequenced within a study of regulatory T cells in long-lasting Graves disease. Trimming cost V 11 bases and J 0 bases, with 11 bases left between them. The V gene's germline CDR1 is SGHVS and CDR2 FQNEAQ. This CDR3 comprises 13 residues. For TCR beta, libraries came from iRepertoire HTBI primers and Arm-PCR of CDR3 regions. TCRdb itself ran the multiplex PCR reads through MiXCR, one entry per CDR3 protein. The table records about 530,000 distinct CDR3 sequences, roughly a sixth of them present only once. Specified time point: newly diagnosed GD, antithyroid drugs for less than 3 months. PBMC-derived RNA was used for the TCR library. The same data also contributed to another study, on T cells in Graves' hyperthyroidism and ophthalmopathy.

Here the sequenced sample was peripheral blood mononuclear cells (PBMCs), taken at new diagnosis, from a patient treated with antithyroid drugs. The source is a middle-aged woman with Graves disease. V and J are TRBV7-8 and TRBJ2-1, with a tentative D call TRBD2 (5 bases). Here the CDR3 reads CACTGSSYNEQFF. The CDR3 DNA sequence: TGTGCCTGCACGGGGAGCTCCTACAATGAGCAGTTCTTC.